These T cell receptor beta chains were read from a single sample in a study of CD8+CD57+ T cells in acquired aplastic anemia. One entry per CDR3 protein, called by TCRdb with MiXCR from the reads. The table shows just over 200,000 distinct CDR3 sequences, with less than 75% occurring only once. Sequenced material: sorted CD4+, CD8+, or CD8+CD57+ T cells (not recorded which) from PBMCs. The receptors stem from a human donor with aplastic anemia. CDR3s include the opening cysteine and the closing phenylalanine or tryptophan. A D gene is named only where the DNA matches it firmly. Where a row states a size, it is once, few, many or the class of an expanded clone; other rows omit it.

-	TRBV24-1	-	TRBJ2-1	CATSDFGRVEQFF	TGTGCCACCAGTGATTTCGGGCGGGTTGAGCAGTTCTTC
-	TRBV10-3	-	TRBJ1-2	CAISESAAYFYGYTF	TGTGCCATCAGTGAGTCGGCAGCTTACTTCTATGGCTACACCTTC
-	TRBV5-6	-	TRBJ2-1	CASSSTTLYNEQFF	TGTGCCAGCAGCTCGACGACACTTTACAATGAGCAGTTCTTC
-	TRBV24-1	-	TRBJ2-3	CATSEHPTGQSTDTQYF	TGTGCCACCAGTGAACATCCAACCGGACAGAGCACAGATACGCAGTATTTT
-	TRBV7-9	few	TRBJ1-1	CASSLDVVFGGPGTEAFF	TGTGCCAGCAGCTTAGATGTCGTGTTTGGGGGGCCGGGCACTGAAGCTTTCTTT
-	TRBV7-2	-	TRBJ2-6	CASSPAGGANVLTF	TGTGCCAGCAGCCCGGCGGGCGGGGCCAACGTCCTGACTTTC
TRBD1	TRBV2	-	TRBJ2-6	CASSEPGQGLFSGANVLTF	TGTGCCAGCAGTGAACCGGGACAGGGGTTATTCTCTGGGGCCAACGTCCTGACTTTC
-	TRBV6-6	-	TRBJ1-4	CAISETVNEKLFF	TGTGCCATCAGTGAAACAGTAAATGAAAAACTGTTTTTT
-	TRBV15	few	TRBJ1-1	CATSTLVGTEAFF	TGTGCCACCAGCACCCTTGTGGGCACTGAAGCTTTCTTT
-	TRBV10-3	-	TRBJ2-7	CAIRQGLDGYEQYF	TGTGCCATCAGGCAGGGGCTGGACGGTTACGAGCAGTACTTC
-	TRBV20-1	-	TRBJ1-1	CSARDPGRSSNTEAFF	TGCAGTGCTAGAGATCCGGGACGAAGCTCGAACACTGAAGCTTTCTTT
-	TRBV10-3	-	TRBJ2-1	CAISRQEDNEQFF	TGTGCCATCAGTCGGCAGGAGGACAATGAGCAGTTCTTC
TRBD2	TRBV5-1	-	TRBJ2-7	CASSLTGTSSYEQYF	TGCGCCAGCAGCTTGACCGGGACTAGCTCCTACGAGCAGTACTTC
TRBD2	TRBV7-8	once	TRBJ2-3	CASSPASGSDTQYF	TGTGCCAGCAGCCCGGCTAGCGGATCAGATACGCAGTATTTT
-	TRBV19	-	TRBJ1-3	CASMERGSGNTIYF	TGTGCCAGTATGGAGAGGGGTTCTGGAAACACCATATATTTT
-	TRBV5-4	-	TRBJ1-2	CASSLSAKGDGYTF	TGTGCCAGCAGCTTGAGTGCCAAAGGGGATGGCTACACCTTC
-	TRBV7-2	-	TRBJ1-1	CASSLVGRTSEAFF	TGTGCCAGCAGCTTAGTTGGCAGAACCTCTGAAGCTTTCTTT
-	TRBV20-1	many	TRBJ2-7	CSARVSSTEQYF	TGCAGTGCTAGAGTTTCCAGTACCGAGCAGTACTTC
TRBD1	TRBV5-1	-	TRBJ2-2	CASSLAQGANTGELFF	TGCGCCAGCAGCTTGGCCCAGGGGGCGAACACCGGGGAGCTGTTTTTT
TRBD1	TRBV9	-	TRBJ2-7	CASSVEGQPNYEQYF	TGTGCCAGCAGCGTAGAGGGACAGCCCAATTACGAGCAGTACTTC
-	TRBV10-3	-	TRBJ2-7	CAISESPGRQHSYEQYF	TGTGCCATCAGTGAAAGTCCGGGACGTCAACACTCCTACGAGCAGTACTTC
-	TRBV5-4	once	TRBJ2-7	CASSLDGGSSYEQYF	TGTGCCAGCAGCTTGGACGGGGGATCCTCCTACGAGCAGTACTTC
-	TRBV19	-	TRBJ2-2	CASSWRRVDTGELFF	TGTGCCAGTAGTTGGCGGAGGGTCGACACCGGGGAGCTGTTTTTT
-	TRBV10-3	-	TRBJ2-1	CASRVSLVREQFF	TGTGCCAGCAGAGTTTCCCTGGTTCGTGAGCAGTTCTTC
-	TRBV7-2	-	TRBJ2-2	CASSLAGGRTGELFF	TGTGCCAGCAGCTTAGCTGGGGGGAGGACCGGGGAGCTGTTTTTT
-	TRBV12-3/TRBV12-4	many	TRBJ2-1	CASSLGTLSYNEQFF	TGTGCCAGCAGTTTAGGGACACTCTCCTACAATGAGCAGTTCTTC
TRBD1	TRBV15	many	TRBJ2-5	CATSRDLDRGRETQYF	TGTGCCACCAGCAGAGATTTGGACAGGGGGCGAGAGACCCAGTACTTC